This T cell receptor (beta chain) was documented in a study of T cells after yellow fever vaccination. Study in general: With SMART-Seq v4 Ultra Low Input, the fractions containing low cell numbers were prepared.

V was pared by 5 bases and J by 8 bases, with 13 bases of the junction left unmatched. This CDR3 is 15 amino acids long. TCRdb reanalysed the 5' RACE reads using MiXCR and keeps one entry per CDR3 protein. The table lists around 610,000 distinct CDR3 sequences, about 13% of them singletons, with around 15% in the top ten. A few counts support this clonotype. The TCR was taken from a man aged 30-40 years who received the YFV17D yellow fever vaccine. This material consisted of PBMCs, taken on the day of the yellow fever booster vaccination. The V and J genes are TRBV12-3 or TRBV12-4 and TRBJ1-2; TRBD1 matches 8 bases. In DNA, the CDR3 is TGTGCCAGCAGTGCAAACCCGGGACAGGTATCGGGCTACACCTTC. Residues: CASSANPGQVSGYTF.